The 13 T cell receptor beta chains given below trace back to one sample, sequenced in a study of OX40 agonist ivuxolimab in advanced cancers. Assay: immunoSEQ multiplex PCR; the TCRdb copy retains only in-frame clones and omits some. This table holds 72,000 or so clones, about 85% found once. This specimen consisted of CD4+ or CD8+ T cells sorted from blood, obtained in a trial of the OX40 agonist ivuxolimab. These receptors all come from an adult with an advanced solid tumor such as melanoma, head and neck, liver or kidney cancer.

The chain links TRBV7-2 to TRBJ1-2; D call uncertain. With 5 bases removed from V and 0 bases from J, the gap between germline ends came to 10 bases. The V gene's germline CDR1 is SGHTA and CDR2 FQGNSA. The CDR3 is made up of 14 amino acids. The CDR3 sequence is CASSASPTNYGYTF. In DNA form, the CDR3 reads TGTGCCAGCAGCGCCAGCCCCACTAACTATGGCTACACCTTC.

The chain carries TRBV15 and TRBJ1-1; unclear D gene. Trimming removed 0 bases at V and 0 bases at J, with 2 bases between. Germline V gives CDR1 LNHNV, CDR2 YYDKDF (reference sequence). This CDR3 spans 13 amino acids. CDR3 sequence (DNA): TGTGCCACCAGCAGAGAGGTGAACACTGAAGCTTTCTTT. The encoded protein is CATSREVNTEAFF.

The V and J genes are TRBV6-5 and TRBJ2-7; 9 positions match TRBD1. Germline assignment: CDR1 MNHEY and CDR2 SVGAGI. This CDR3 has 15 amino acids. Trimming cost V 6 bases and J 1 base; bases outside gene matches: 7. CDR3 residues: CASSRVGQGSYEQYF. The DNA of the CDR3 is TGTGCCAGCAGCCGTGTTGGACAGGGGTCCTACGAGCAGTACTTC.

V and J are TRBV19 and TRBJ2-2; tentative D call: TRBD2 (5 bases). The CDR3 runs 15 residues. Trimming stripped 5 bases from V and 5 bases from J, with 15 bases between. Germline V gene data show CDR1 as LNHDA and CDR2 as SQIVND (reference sequence). CDR3 sequence (DNA): TGTGCCAGTAGTGCAAGTCCTCGGAGGACCGGGGAGCTGTTTTTT. This sequence encodes CASSASPRRTGELFF.

This chain uses TRBV5-1 with TRBJ2-3; a weak D match, TRBD2 (6 bases). This CDR3 contains 15 residues. V was trimmed by 0 bases and J by 2 bases, leaving 10 bases between them. The germline V gene encodes CDR1 SGHRS and CDR2 YFSETQ. The CDR3 DNA sequence: TGCGCCAGCAGCTTGGTCGCGGGATCCACAGATACGCAGTATTTT. This encodes CASSLVAGSTDTQYF.

V usage is TRBV11-2 and J usage is TRBJ2-3; D not resolved. Trimming stripped 3 bases from V and 0 bases from J, with 19 bases between. Germline V gene sequence: CDR1 SGHAT, CDR2 FQNNGV. The CDR3 runs to 18 residues. CDR3 sequence: CASSFAQTGGGSTDTQYF. CDR3 sequence (DNA): TGTGCCAGCAGCTTCGCACAAACCGGTGGCGGTAGCACAGATACGCAGTATTTT. Full variable domain (remainder filled in from reference TRBV11-2 and TRBJ2-3): EAGVAQSPRYKIIEKRQSVAFWCNPISGHATLYWYQQILGQGPKLLIQFQNNGVVDDSQLPKDRFSAERLKGVDSTLKIQPAKLEDSAVYLCASSFAQTGGGSTDTQYFGPGTRLTVL.

The chain uses TRBV9 and TRBJ2-2, with 12 bases that match TRBD2. The CDR3 is made up of 15 amino acids. The V segment lost 4 bases and the J segment 6 bases; nucleotides outside the gene matches: 4. The germline V gene encodes CDR1 SGDLS and CDR2 YYNGEE. In nucleotides, the CDR3 is TGTGCCAGCAGCTCCCGGACTAGCGGGGCCGGGGAGCTGTTTTTT. As protein: CASSSRTSGAGELFF.

The chain recombines TRBV19 with TRBJ1-2; unclear D gene. CDR1 is LNHDA, CDR2 SQIVND, per germline (reference sequence). This CDR3 is 13 amino acids long. With 11 bases removed from V and 5 bases from J, the gap between germline ends came to 18 bases. Here the CDR3 DNA reads TGTGCCGGATCCCGGCAGACGAGGTATGGCTACACCTTC. It translates to CAGSRQTRYGYTF.

V usage is TRBV19 and J usage is TRBJ1-5, with D possibly TRBD1 on 5 matching bases. CDR3 length: 17 amino acids. Germline V CDR1 and CDR2: LNHDA, SQIVND (reference sequence). V lost 5 bases and J 1 base, leaving 18 bases between the germline ends. The CDR3 sequence is CASSQGDAGSSNQPQHF. The CDR3 DNA sequence: TGTGCCAGTAGTCAAGGGGACGCCGGGTCGAGCAATCAGCCCCAGCATTTT.

The chain links TRBV27 to TRBJ1-1; D might be TRBD1 (5 bases). CDR3 length: 15 residues. In germline, CDR1 is MNHEY, CDR2 SMNVEV (reference sequence). The germline V and J ends were trimmed by 7 bases and 3 bases, with 18 bases remaining between them. The CDR3 DNA follows: TGTGCCAGCACCAAATCCCAGGGCGGGTACACTGAAGCTTTCTTT. It encodes CASTKSQGGYTEAFF.

The J gene is TRBJ2-1, the V gene TRBV28, with D possibly TRBD2 on 5 matching bases. The germline gives CDR1 MDHEN, CDR2 SYDVKM. V lost 6 bases and J lost 4, with 13 bases in between. This CDR3 region has 14 residues. Here the CDR3 DNA reads TGTGCCAGCAGAGAGGGCCATCTATACAATGAGCAGTTCTTC. Translation gives CASREGHLYNEQFF.

The V call is TRBV2, the J call TRBJ1-5; TRBD1 aligns across 7 bases. Germline V gene sequence: CDR1 SNHLY, CDR2 FYNNEI. With V trimmed by 6 bases and J by 2 bases, 4 bases remained unmatched. This CDR3 has 14 residues. The CDR3 sequence: CASSGQVGNQPQHF. The CDR3 DNA follows: TGTGCCAGCAGCGGACAGGTCGGCAATCAGCCCCAGCATTTT.

This rearrangement joins TRBV15 to TRBJ2-7, with D tentatively TRBD2 (5 bases). This CDR3 contains 13 residues. Between the trimmed V and J ends, which lost 1 base and 4 bases, there was a span of 8 bases. The germline CDR1 and CDR2 sequences are LNHNV and YYDKDF (reference sequence). Written as DNA, the CDR3 is TGTGCCACCAGCAGAGGGAGGACTTACGAGCAGTACTTC. Protein: CATSRGRTYEQYF.